One and the same sample provided the 7 T cell receptor beta chains below, sequenced in a study of cytomegalovirus exposure and HLA in healthy donors. Amplification used 60 Vbeta primers and 13 Jbeta primers. Measured with immunoSEQ multiplex PCR; TCRdb has only the in-frame clones, and not every one. Of under 200,000 clones detected, 68% appear once; the ten largest clones hold approximately 1.5%. Sequencing was done on a sample of PBMCs. Receptor source: a man aged 50 to 60 in good health and CMV-seronegative.

This rearrangement joins TRBV13 to TRBJ1-6; TRBD1 agrees at 8 bases. The CDR3 sequence is 14 residues long. V was clipped by 6 bases and J by 8 bases; unmatched bases: 6. CDR1 is PRHDT, CDR2 FYEKMQ, per germline (reference sequence). The CDR3 reads CASRFGQGHSPLHF. DNA of the CDR3: TGTGCCAGCAGGTTTGGACAGGGCCATTCACCCCTCCACTTT.

CDR3 DNA sequence: TGTGCCAGCAGCTACCGACAAGGCCCCTACGAGCAGTACTTC. Translated: CASSYRQGPYEQYF. This chain joins TRBV7-2 and TRBJ2-7; D uncertain. CDR1 is SGHTA and CDR2 is FQGNSA in the germline V gene. The CDR3 runs to 14 residues. V dropped 4 bases and J dropped 2 bases, with 12 bases sitting between them.

V gene TRBV4-2 combines with J gene TRBJ2-3, with 13 nucleotides matching TRBD2. With V trimmed by 1 base and J by 5 bases, 0 bases remained unmatched. Germline CDR1 LGHNA, CDR2 YNFKEQ. The CDR3 runs 15 residues. The CDR3 DNA is TGTGCCAGCAGCCAAGGACTAGCGGGGGGAGATACGCAGTATTTT. Translating gives CASSQGLAGGDTQYF.

Only a few counts were recorded for this clone. The chain recombines TRBV11-2 with TRBJ1-2; 9 bases fit TRBD1. This CDR3 is 15 amino acids long. With 5 bases clipped from V and 4 bases from J, the junction kept 8 bases outside the gene matches. Germline CDR1 reads SGHAT; CDR2 reads FQNNGV. The CDR3 sequence: CASSPAGTGSYGYTF. As DNA, the CDR3 is TGTGCCAGCAGCCCCGCCGGGACAGGGTCCTATGGCTACACCTTC.

The V and J genes are TRBV18 and TRBJ2-3; TRBD2 matches 9 bases. This CDR3 spans 15 amino acids. Looked up from germline, CDR1 is KGHSH and CDR2 is LQKENI. V trimming: 6 bases; J trimming: 0 bases; junction bases outside the gene matches: 4. The CDR3 here is CASSFTSGSTDTQYF. CDR3 nucleotide sequence: TGTGCCAGCTCGTTCACTAGCGGGAGCACAGATACGCAGTATTTT.

The genes are TRBV11-3 and TRBJ2-3, with 8 positions matching TRBD2. Germline CDR1 is SGHNT and CDR2 is YENEEA. Losses at the gene ends were 5 bases for V and 2 bases for J; bases not matched to a gene: 9. The CDR3 has 16 residues. The CDR3 spells CASSPGTRTITDTQYF. In DNA, the CDR3 is TGTGCCAGCAGCCCCGGGACTAGGACTATCACAGATACGCAGTATTTT.

The gene calls are TRBV27 and TRBJ1-1, with D possibly TRBD1 on 6 matching bases. The germline V gene encodes CDR1 MNHEY and CDR2 SMNVEV (reference sequence). CDR3 length: 15 amino acids. The ends were cut back, 3 bases at V and 1 base at J, with 12 bases in the middle. The CDR3 here is CASSLKRGTNTEAFF. The CDR3, as DNA: TGTGCCAGCAGTTTGAAGAGGGGGACGAACACTGAAGCTTTCTTT.